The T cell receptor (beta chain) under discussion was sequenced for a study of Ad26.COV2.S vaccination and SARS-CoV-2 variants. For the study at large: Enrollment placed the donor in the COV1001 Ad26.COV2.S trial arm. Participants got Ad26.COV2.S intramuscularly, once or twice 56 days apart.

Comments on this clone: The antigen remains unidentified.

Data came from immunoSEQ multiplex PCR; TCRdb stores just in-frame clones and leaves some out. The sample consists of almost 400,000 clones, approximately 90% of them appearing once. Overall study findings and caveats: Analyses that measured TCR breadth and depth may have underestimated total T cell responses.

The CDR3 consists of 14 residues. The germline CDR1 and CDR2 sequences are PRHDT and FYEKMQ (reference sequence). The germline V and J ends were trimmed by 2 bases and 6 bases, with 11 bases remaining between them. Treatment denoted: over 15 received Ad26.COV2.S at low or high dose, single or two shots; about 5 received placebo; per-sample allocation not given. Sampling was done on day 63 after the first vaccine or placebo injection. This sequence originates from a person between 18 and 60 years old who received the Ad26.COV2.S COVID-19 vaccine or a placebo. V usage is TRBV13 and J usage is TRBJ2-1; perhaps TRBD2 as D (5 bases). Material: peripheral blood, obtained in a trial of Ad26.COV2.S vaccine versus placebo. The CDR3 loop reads CASSLHSGGNEQFF. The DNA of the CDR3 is TGTGCCAGCAGCTTACACAGCGGTGGCAATGAGCAGTTCTTC.